A selection of T cell receptor beta chains follows, all from one sample in a study of blood T cell repertoires in COVID-19. This table comes from immunoSEQ multiplex PCR, and its TCRdb copy is limited to in-frame clones, with some not included. The sample lists around 250,000 clones; 85% to 90% were seen once. Sequencing used PBMCs or T cells enriched from blood (not recorded which). The receptor source for this set is a man between 18 and 29 years old who had recovered from COVID-19. CDR3s include the opening cysteine and the closing phenylalanine or tryptophan. Each record gives: D gene, V gene, J gene, clone size, CDR3 protein, CDR3 DNA. D genes are given only for firm matches. Where a row states a size, it is once, few, many or the class of an expanded clone; other rows omit it.

D: .; V: TRBV7-8; J: TRBJ2-7; size: .; CDR3: CASSSRADYRSFYEQYF; DNA: TGTGCCAGCAGCTCCCGGGCAGACTATCGCAGTTTCTACGAGCAGTACTTC
D: .; V: TRBV3-1/TRBV3-2; J: TRBJ1-5; size: .; CDR3: CASSQRGGQPQHF; DNA: TGTGCCAGCAGCCAGAGGGGAGGTCAGCCCCAGCATTTT
D: TRBD2; V: TRBV5-1; J: TRBJ2-7; size: .; CDR3: CASREASGRSSWEQYF; DNA: TGCGCCAGCAGAGAGGCTAGCGGGAGATCTTCGTGGGAGCAGTACTTC
D: .; V: TRBV6-5; J: TRBJ2-2; size: .; CDR3: CASNWGLTNTGELFF; DNA: TGTGCCAGCAACTGGGGACTTACGAACACCGGGGAGCTGTTTTTT
D: .; V: TRBV19; J: TRBJ2-7; size: .; CDR3: CASSLERDLFNSYEQYF; DNA: TGTGCCAGTAGTCTCGAACGGGACTTATTCAACTCCTACGAGCAGTACTTC
D: .; V: TRBV11-2; J: TRBJ1-1; size: .; CDR3: CASSPGTRGTEAFF; DNA: TGTGCCAGCAGCCCCGGTACGCGGGGCACTGAAGCTTTCTTT
D: TRBD1; V: TRBV25-1; J: TRBJ2-5; size: .; CDR3: CASKGQGYPQETQYF; DNA: TGTGCCAGCAAGGGACAGGGTTACCCCCAAGAGACCCAGTACTTC
D: TRBD1; V: TRBV5-1; J: TRBJ1-2; size: .; CDR3: CASSSTGDGYTF; DNA: TGCGCCAGCAGCTCCACAGGGGATGGCTACACCTTC
D: .; V: TRBV11-3; J: TRBJ1-1; size: .; CDR3: CASSLGAGVGTEAFF; DNA: TGTGCCAGCAGCTTAGGTGCGGGGGTAGGGACTGAAGCTTTCTTT
D: TRBD2; V: TRBV5-4; J: TRBJ2-3; size: once; CDR3: CASSLAIASGVIGTQYF; DNA: TGTGCCAGCAGCTTGGCCATCGCTAGCGGGGTGATTGGAACGCAGTATTTT
D: .; V: TRBV4-1; J: TRBJ1-2; size: few; CDR3: CASSPPDGLSNYGYTF; DNA: TGCGCCAGCAGCCCTCCCGACGGACTCTCTAACTATGGCTACACCTTC